Reported below is one TCR beta chain. The entry originates in a study of blood T cell repertoires in COVID-19. About the study: Both acute and convalescent COVID-19 samples were obtained from the United States, Italy and Spain.

The CDR3 sequence is 17 residues long. Germline V CDR1 and CDR2: SGDLS, YYNGEE. With V trimmed by 4 bases and J by 7 bases, 17 bases remained unmatched. Residents of about two dozen US areas, aged roughly 18 to 89 years, made up the participants. Cohort placement rested on clinical history that participants reported themselves. A COVID-19 case was met by exposed participants within 2 weeks before study entry. Sequenced by immunoSEQ multiplex PCR; TCRdb stores in-frame clones only, minus some. The sample includes about 150,000 clones, roughly 84% seen only once; the top ten take over 4%. The clonotype comes from a man aged 70-80 years who had been exposed to COVID-19. The sequenced material came from PBMCs or T cells enriched from blood (not recorded which). This chain uses TRBV9 with TRBJ2-4; 7 bases align to TRBD1. The CDR3 sequence: CASSTSGDSPDRNIQYF. CDR3 DNA sequence: TGTGCCAGCAGCACGTCCGGGGACAGCCCTGATCGCAACATTCAGTACTTC.